Listed below are T cell receptor beta chains from one sample, sequenced in a study of T cells after yellow fever vaccination. TCRdb fed the 5' RACE reads into MiXCR, producing one record per CDR3 protein. The table includes some 250,000 distinct CDR3 sequences, 6.9% detected once. This specimen consisted of CD4+ T cells sorted from PBMCs, obtained 15 days after the yellow fever booster vaccination. These receptors all come from a man aged 30 to 45 who received the YFV17D yellow fever vaccine. Both conserved end residues are part of each CDR3. D genes are given only for firm matches. Size values are once, few and many counts, or a class for expanded clones, and some rows have none.

J gene	D gene	V gene	clone size	CDR3 DNA	CDR3 protein
TRBJ2-7	.	TRBV7-2	few	TGTGCCAGCAGCTTAAAGGTCGGCATATCCGAGCAGTACTTC	CASSLKVGISEQYF
TRBJ2-7	TRBD2	TRBV6-2/TRBV6-3	.	TGTGCCAGCAGTTACGGCGGGACTAGCGGGAGGACGATGTCCTACGAGCAGTACTTC	CASSYGGTSGRTMSYEQYF
TRBJ2-2	.	TRBV10-3	many	TGTGCCATCAAAGCGCCAGACCTTGACACCGGGGAGCTGTTTTTT	CAIKAPDLDTGELFF
TRBJ2-1	.	TRBV12-3/TRBV12-4	few	TGTGCCAGCAGATTGGTCAATGAGCAGTTCTTC	CASRLVNEQFF
TRBJ2-2	.	TRBV15	many	TGTGCCACCAGCGTCCAGGGGTTTGGACGGACCGGGGAGCTGTTTTTT	CATSVQGFGRTGELFF
TRBJ2-5	.	TRBV7-6	.	TGTGCCAGCAGCTTACAGGGGTCGGTACGGCAGACCCAGTACTTC	CASSLQGSVRQTQYF
TRBJ1-2	.	TRBV6-2/TRBV6-3	many	TGTGCCAGCAGCCAAACGACGATCTATGGCTACACCTTC	CASSQTTIYGYTF
TRBJ2-6	.	TRBV9	many	TGTGCCAGCAGCACTTCCGGCGTCCTGACTTTC	CASSTSGVLTF
TRBJ2-3	TRBD2	TRBV11-2	.	TGTGCCAGCAGCTTAGTAGCGGGAGGGGGGACTAGCACAGATACGCAGTATTTT	CASSLVAGGGTSTDTQYF
TRBJ2-1	.	TRBV6-2/TRBV6-3	.	TGTGCCAGCAGAAGTCAGATCCTTCAGCAGTTCTTC	CASRSQILQQFF
TRBJ2-1	.	TRBV20-1	few	TGCAGTGCAGGCGCGACGGGCGATGAGCAGTTCTTC	CSAGATGDEQFF
TRBJ2-7	TRBD2	TRBV20-1	many	TGCAGTGCTAGACCCTTGAGCGGGGAATACGAGCAGTACTTC	CSARPLSGEYEQYF
TRBJ2-7	.	TRBV7-8	.	TGTGCCAGCAGAGCCGGGGGGACAGGCCCCTACGAGCAGTACTTC	CASRAGGTGPYEQYF
TRBJ1-1	TRBD1	TRBV5-1	few	TGCGCCAGCAACCCAGGGGGCGCTTTCACTGAAGCTTTCTTT	CASNPGGAFTEAFF
TRBJ2-5	.	TRBV27	.	TGTGCCAGCAGTTTCTACCCGCCCCGGGGTCCCCAGTACTTC	CASSFYPPRGPQYF
TRBJ2-7	.	TRBV7-2	many	TGTGCCAGCAGCTTAGAAAGGGGTATATCCTACGAGCAGTACTTC	CASSLERGISYEQYF
TRBJ2-7	TRBD1	TRBV18	few	TGTGCCAGCTCAATCGATCGGACAGGACGCGAGCAGTACTTC	CASSIDRTGREQYF
TRBJ2-7	TRBD2	TRBV5-6	few	TGTGCCAGCAGCTTGGTTGGCGGGAGCCTATACGAGCAGTACTTC	CASSLVGGSLYEQYF
TRBJ1-2	.	TRBV10-3	few	TGTGCCATCAGTGAGACAGGGAAAAACTATGGCTACACCTTC	CAISETGKNYGYTF
TRBJ2-2	TRBD1	TRBV12-3/TRBV12-4	few	TGTGCCAGCAGTGTCGGACAGGGTTCGTCGGGGGAGCTGTTTTTT	CASSVGQGSSGELFF
TRBJ2-1	.	TRBV5-1	.	TGCGCCAGCACCTCCACCATGGGAGGGGGGGACGAGCAGTTCTTC	CASTSTMGGGDEQFF
TRBJ2-3	.	TRBV5-6	.	TGTGCCAGCAGCACGGTGGGGCCCGATACGCAGTATTTT	CASSTVGPDTQYF
TRBJ2-3	TRBD1	TRBV29-1	many	TGCAGCGGGACAGGACAGAACACAGATACGCAGTATTTT	CSGTGQNTDTQYF
TRBJ2-7	.	TRBV6-2/TRBV6-3	.	TGTGCCAGCACCCTCCCCGGGGACGAGCAGTACTTC	CASTLPGDEQYF
TRBJ2-2	.	TRBV11-1	.	TGTGCCAGCAGCTCGAGTGGGTACCTAAGGAACACCGGGGAGCTGTTTTTT	CASSSSGYLRNTGELFF
TRBJ1-5	.	TRBV20-1	many	TGCAGTGCCGGAGGGCAGCATAGCAATCAGCCCCAGCATTTT	CSAGGQHSNQPQHF
TRBJ1-5	.	TRBV6-1	.	TGTGCCAGCAAGGTCAGGGAAAATAGCAATCAGCCCCAGCATTTT	CASKVRENSNQPQHF
TRBJ2-1	TRBD2	TRBV29-1	few	TGCAGCGCCGAGGTTAGCGGGAGCCCGGGGGGTGAGCAGTTCTTC	CSAEVSGSPGGEQFF
TRBJ2-7	.	TRBV6-2/TRBV6-3	few	TGTGCCAGCAGTTACGAACACTGGCACACCAACTACGAGCAGTACTTC	CASSYEHWHTNYEQYF
TRBJ1-1	TRBD1	TRBV6-5	many	TGTGCCAGCAGTTACTCGACAGGGAATAGGGACACTGAAGCTTTCTTT	CASSYSTGNRDTEAFF
TRBJ2-1	.	TRBV24-1	.	TGTGCCACCAGTGAGGCGGTAAAGAATGAGCAGTTCTTC	CATSEAVKNEQFF
TRBJ2-1	TRBD2	TRBV29-1	many	TGCAGCGTTGAGACGGGCGGGAGGGTAAATGAGCAGTTCTTC	CSVETGGRVNEQFF
TRBJ2-5	.	TRBV5-6	many	TGTGCCAGCAGCTGGTCAGGGACAGAGACCCAGTACTTC	CASSWSGTETQYF
TRBJ2-3	.	TRBV18	.	TGTGCCAGCTCACCACTACCTACCGGCACAGATACGCAGTATTTT	CASSPLPTGTDTQYF
TRBJ2-2	.	TRBV29-1	.	TGCAGCGTGGGATTCACTAGATTTGGCGGGGAGCTGTTTTTT	CSVGFTRFGGELFF
TRBJ2-3	.	TRBV29-1	many	TGCAGTAGAAGGGCAGATACGCAGTATTTT	CSRRADTQYF
TRBJ2-7	TRBD2	TRBV7-4	many	TGTGCCAGCAGCACGAGGACTAGCGGGAGGTCTTCGGCCCATAAACGAGCCTACGAGCAGTACTTC	CASSTRTSGRSSAHKRAYEQYF
TRBJ2-1	.	TRBV20-1	few	TGCAGTGCTAGCAGGCGGGATAGGAGCTCCTACAATGAGCAGTTCTTC	CSASRRDRSSYNEQFF
TRBJ2-1	TRBD2	TRBV12-5	.	TGTGCTAGTGGTCCAGGGACTAGCGGGAGGGAAACCAATGAGCAGTTCTTC	CASGPGTSGRETNEQFF
TRBJ2-3	.	TRBV28	.	TGTGCCAGCACTGTGTCAGGAGTGGGGACAGATACGCAGTATTTT	CASTVSGVGTDTQYF
TRBJ1-1	.	TRBV30	.	TGTGCCTGGACCAGTCCGGCGGTGGGCACTGAAGCTTTCTTT	CAWTSPAVGTEAFF
TRBJ2-6	.	TRBV7-9	.	TGTGCCAGCAGCTTTAGTCAGGCTCAATTTGGGGCCAACGTCCTGACTTTC	CASSFSQAQFGANVLTF